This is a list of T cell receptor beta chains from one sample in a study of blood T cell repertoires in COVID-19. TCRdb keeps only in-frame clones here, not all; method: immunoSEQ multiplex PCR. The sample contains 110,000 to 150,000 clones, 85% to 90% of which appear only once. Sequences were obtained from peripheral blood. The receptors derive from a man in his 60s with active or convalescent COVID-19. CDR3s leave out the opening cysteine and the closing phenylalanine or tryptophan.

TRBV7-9 ASSFSTSPSTDTQY
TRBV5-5 ASSLEGQGIDTQY
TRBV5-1 ASSSEGGNTEAF
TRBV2 ASRSGGETQY
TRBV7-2 ASSAGQGVREKLF
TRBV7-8 ASSLDKSYEQY
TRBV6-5 ASSYPGVYNEQF
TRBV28 ASSLSTGGEKLF
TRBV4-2 ASSQNLDINEKLF
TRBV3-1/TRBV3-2 ASSQGSLAGGRLGEQF
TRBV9 ASSVRQGPYYGYT
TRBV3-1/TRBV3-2 ASSRGYYWDTEAF
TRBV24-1 ATSDPGLNTGELF
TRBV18 ASSATGGNNQPQH
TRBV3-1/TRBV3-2 ASSRGQLSGELF
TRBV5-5 ASSPESNSPLH
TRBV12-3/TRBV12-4 ASRPQGYEAF
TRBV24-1 ATSDSNGAGDPGYT
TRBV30 AWSSPGQGNTEAF
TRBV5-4 ASSFSGGAPDEQF